The sequence of this T cell receptor (beta chain) was determined in a study of T cells after posttransplantation cyclophosphamide. Assay: immunoSEQ multiplex PCR; the TCRdb copy retains only in-frame clones and omits some. The sample yields tens of thousands of clones, 80% to 90% seen once. Control samples came 1 year after myeloablative marrow transplants with methotrexate plus calcineurin inhibitor. The germline CDR1 and CDR2 sequences are MNHEY and SVGAGI. V gave up 0 bases and J gave up 1 base, with 6 bases separating them. The CDR3 runs to 14 residues. The study's findings and limits: Blood and skin or GI T cell repertoires showed limited TRB overlap. Donor CD8+ memory clones often dominated recipient blood repertoires at later times. Recipient CMV seropositivity and CMV reactivation strongly tracked TRB clonality.

This clone came up a few times. Its antigen is currently unknown. The sample has other DNA sequences that encode this CDR3 too. The chain combines TRBV6-5 with TRBJ2-5; no clear D gene. This sample comprised PBMCs, obtained around 350 days after allogeneic stem cell transplant with calcineurin inhibitor and methotrexate. The TCR sequence derives from a female patient between 30 and 45 years old who received an allogeneic stem cell transplant from an unrelated donor, was CMV-positive, and had acute and chronic GVHD. Among the T cells, some may be from the graft donor. The CDR3: CASSYSSLQETQYF. The CDR3 DNA reads as TGTGCCAGCAGTTACTCTAGTCTCCAAGAGACCCAGTACTTC.